This T cell receptor beta chain was retrieved from a study of T cell responses to AZD1222 COVID-19 vaccine. The V and J ends lost 6 bases and 0 bases respectively, with 9 bases between them. Per germline, CDR1 SGHTA and CDR2 FQGNSA. The CDR3 covers 15 residues. The table came from immunoSEQ multiplex PCR; TCRdb's copy has only in-frame clones and leaves some out. The repertoire holds 200,000 or so clones, with about nine tenths as singletons. Study-wide results and caveats: Reportedly, nearly half the spike-specific TCRs target unmutated variant regions. Donor demographics were predominantly white British with a female majority; clonal diversity may be underestimated.

Remarks on this clone: The target antigen is unknown.

The J gene is TRBJ1-6, the V gene TRBV7-2; D is unresolved. This material consisted of peripheral blood, taken on day 0 of AZD1222 vaccination. This sequence was found in an adult in good health. The CDR3 DNA sequence: TGTGCCAGCAGGGGTGCAGCCTCCTATAATTCACCCCTCCACTTT. Its translation: CASRGAASYNSPLHF.